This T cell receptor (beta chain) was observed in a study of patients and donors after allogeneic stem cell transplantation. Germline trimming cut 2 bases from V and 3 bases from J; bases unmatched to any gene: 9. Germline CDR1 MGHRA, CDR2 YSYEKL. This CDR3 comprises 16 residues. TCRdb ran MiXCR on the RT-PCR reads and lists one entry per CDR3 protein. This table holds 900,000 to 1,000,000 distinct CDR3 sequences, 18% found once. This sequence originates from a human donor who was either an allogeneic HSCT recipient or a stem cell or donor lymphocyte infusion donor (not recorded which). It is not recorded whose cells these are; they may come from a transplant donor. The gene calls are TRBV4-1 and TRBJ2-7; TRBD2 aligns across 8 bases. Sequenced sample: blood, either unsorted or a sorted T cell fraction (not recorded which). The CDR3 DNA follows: TGCGCCAGCAGCCAAAGCGTAGCGGGACTGATCTACGAGCAGTACTTC. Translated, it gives CASSQSVAGLIYEQYF.